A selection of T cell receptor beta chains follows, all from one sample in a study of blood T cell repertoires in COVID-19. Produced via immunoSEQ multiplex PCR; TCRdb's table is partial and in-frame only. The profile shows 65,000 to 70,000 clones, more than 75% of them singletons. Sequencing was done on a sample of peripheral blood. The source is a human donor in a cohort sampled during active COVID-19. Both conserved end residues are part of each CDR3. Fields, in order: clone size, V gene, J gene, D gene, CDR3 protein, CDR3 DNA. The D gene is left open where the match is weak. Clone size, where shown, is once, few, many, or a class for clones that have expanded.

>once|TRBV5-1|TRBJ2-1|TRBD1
CASSLALGQGRGNEQFF
TGCGCCAGCAGCTTGGCGTTAGGACAGGGTCGGGGCAATGAGCAGTTCTTC
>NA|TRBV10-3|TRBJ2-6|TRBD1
CAISESSGGGLSGANVLTF
TGTGCCATCAGTGAGTCGTCAGGGGGCGGCCTTAGTGGGGCCAACGTCCTGACTTTC
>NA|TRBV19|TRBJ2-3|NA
CASSPSSSAVGIGGGTQYF
TGTGCCAGTAGTCCTTCCAGCTCTGCCGTGGGAATTGGAGGAGGTACGCAGTATTTT
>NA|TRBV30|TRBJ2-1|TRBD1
CAWSVLQGKQFF
TGTGCCTGGAGTGTGTTACAGGGGAAGCAGTTCTTC
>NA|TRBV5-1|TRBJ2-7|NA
CASSDRASDRPYEQYF
TGCGCCAGCAGCGATCGAGCGAGTGACCGTCCCTACGAGCAGTACTTC
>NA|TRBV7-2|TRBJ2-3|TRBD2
CASSLGLAGRGTQYF
TGTGCCAGCAGCTTGGGACTAGCGGGAAGGGGAACGCAGTATTTT
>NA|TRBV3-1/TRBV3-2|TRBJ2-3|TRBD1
CASSPGTDLSTDTQYF
TGTGCCAGCAGCCCAGGGACAGATCTCAGCACAGATACGCAGTATTTT
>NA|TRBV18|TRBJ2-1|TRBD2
CASSLGLGPNNEQFF
TGTGCCAGCTCCCTGGGACTAGGTCCCAACAATGAGCAGTTCTTC
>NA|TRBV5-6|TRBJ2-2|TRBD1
CASSPQGQGRTGELFF
TGTGCCAGCAGCCCCCAGGGACAGGGAAGGACCGGGGAGCTGTTTTTT
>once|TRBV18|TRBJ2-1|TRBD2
CASSPGLATYNEQFF
TGTGCCAGCTCACCCGGACTAGCAACATACAATGAGCAGTTCTTC
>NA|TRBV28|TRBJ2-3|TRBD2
CATETSGISTDTQYF
TGTGCCACCGAGACTAGCGGGATTAGCACAGATACGCAGTATTTT
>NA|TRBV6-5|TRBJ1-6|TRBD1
CASSYQTGGESPLHF
TGTGCCAGCAGTTACCAAACAGGGGGCGAATCACCCCTCCACTTT
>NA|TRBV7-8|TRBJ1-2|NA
CASSLDSYGYTF
TGTGCCAGCAGCCTCGACAGCTATGGCTACACCTTC
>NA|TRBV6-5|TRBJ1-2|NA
CASSYSTSYREGSYTF
TGTGCCAGCAGTTACTCGACGTCTTACAGGGAGGGCTCCTACACCTTC
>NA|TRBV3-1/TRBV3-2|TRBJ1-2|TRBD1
CASSLKQGARSGYTF
TGTGCCAGCAGCCTAAAACAGGGGGCGCGGTCTGGCTACACCTTC
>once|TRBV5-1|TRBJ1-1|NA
CASSLARGDTEAFF
TGCGCCAGCAGCTTGGCCAGGGGAGACACTGAAGCTTTCTTT
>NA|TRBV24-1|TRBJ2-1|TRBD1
CATSDQTGLATYNEQFF
TGTGCCACCAGTGACCAGACAGGGCTTGCTACCTACAATGAGCAGTTCTTC
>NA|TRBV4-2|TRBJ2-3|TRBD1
CASSHGQGADTQYF
TGTGCCAGCAGCCACGGACAGGGGGCAGATACGCAGTATTTT
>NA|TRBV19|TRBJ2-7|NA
CATSTGSREQYF
TGTGCCACTTCGACAGGTTCTAGGGAGCAGTACTTC
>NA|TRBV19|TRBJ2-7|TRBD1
CATTLGQGALDEQYF
TGTGCCACCACACTGGGCCAGGGGGCGCTGGACGAGCAGTACTTC
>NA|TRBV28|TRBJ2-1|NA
CASSFPPSEANEQFF
TGTGCCAGCAGTTTTCCGCCTAGCGAGGCCAATGAGCAGTTCTTC
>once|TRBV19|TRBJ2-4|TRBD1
CASSPQGAGKNIQYF
TGTGCCAGTAGTCCACAGGGGGCTGGCAAAAACATTCAGTACTTC
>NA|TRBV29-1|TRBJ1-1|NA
CSGSGTSVTEAFF
TGCAGCGGCTCCGGGACATCAGTAACTGAAGCTTTCTTT
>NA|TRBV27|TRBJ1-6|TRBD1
CASSPGTGGDLWSPLHF
TGTGCCAGCAGTCCGGGGACAGGGGGGGACCTTTGGTCACCCCTCCACTTT
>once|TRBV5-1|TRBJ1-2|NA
CASSVGQSNYGYTF
TGCGCCAGCAGCGTTGGACAGTCTAACTATGGCTACACCTTC
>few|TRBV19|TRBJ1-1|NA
CASRYGGNTEAFF
TGTGCCAGTAGATACGGAGGAAACACTGAAGCTTTCTTT
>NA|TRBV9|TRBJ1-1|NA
CASNQGLNTEAFF
TGTGCCAGCAACCAGGGGTTGAACACTGAAGCTTTCTTT
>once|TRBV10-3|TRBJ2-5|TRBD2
CAISESGGAFQETQYF
TGTGCCATCAGTGAGTCCGGGGGGGCCTTCCAAGAGACCCAGTACTTC
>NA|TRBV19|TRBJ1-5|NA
CASSIGLDQPQHF
TGTGCCAGTAGTATTGGACTAGATCAGCCCCAGCATTTT
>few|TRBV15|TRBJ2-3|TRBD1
CATSREQGARVTQYF
TGTGCCACCAGCAGAGAACAGGGGGCTCGGGTAACGCAGTATTTT
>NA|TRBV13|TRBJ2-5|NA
CASSLNRGGRQETQYF
TGTGCCAGCAGCTTAAACCGTGGCGGGCGCCAAGAGACCCAGTACTTC
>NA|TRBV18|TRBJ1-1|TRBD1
CASSPRQGWSQEAFF
TGTGCCAGCTCACCGCGACAGGGATGGTCCCAAGAAGCTTTCTTT
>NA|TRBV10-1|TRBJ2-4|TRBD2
CASRTSGLARNIQYF
TGCGCCAGCAGGACCTCGGGACTAGCAAGAAACATTCAGTACTTC
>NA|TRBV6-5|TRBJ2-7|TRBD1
CASSPGQGALEQYF
TGTGCCAGCTCCCCGGGACAGGGGGCCTTGGAGCAGTACTTC
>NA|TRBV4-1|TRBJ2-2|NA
CASSQDGRAGAGELFF
TGCGCCAGCAGCCAAGATGGTAGGGCAGGGGCCGGGGAGCTGTTTTTT
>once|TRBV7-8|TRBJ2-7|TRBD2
CASSFSGSSYEQYF
TGTGCCAGCAGCTTTAGCGGGAGCTCCTACGAGCAGTACTTC